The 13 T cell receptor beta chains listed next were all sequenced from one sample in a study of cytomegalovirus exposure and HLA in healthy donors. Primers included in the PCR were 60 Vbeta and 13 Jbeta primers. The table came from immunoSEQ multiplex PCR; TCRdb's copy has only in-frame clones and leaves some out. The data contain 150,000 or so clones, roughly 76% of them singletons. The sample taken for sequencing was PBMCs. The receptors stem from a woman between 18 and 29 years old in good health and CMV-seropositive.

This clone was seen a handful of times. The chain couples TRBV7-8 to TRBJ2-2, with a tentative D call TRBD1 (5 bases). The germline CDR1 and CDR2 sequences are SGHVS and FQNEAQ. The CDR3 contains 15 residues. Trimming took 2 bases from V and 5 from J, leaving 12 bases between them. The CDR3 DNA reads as TGTGCCAGCAGCTTATTGACAGATTCGACCGGGGAGCTGTTTTTT. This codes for CASSLLTDSTGELFF.

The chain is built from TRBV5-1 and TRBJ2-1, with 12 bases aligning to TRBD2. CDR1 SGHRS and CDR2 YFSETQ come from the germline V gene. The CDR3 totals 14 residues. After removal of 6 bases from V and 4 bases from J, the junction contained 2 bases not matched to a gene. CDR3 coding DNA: TGCGCCAGCAACCTAGCGGGGGGGTACAATGAGCAGTTCTTC. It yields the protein CASNLAGGYNEQFF. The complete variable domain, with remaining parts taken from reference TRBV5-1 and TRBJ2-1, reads KAGVTQTPRYLIKTRGQQVTLSCSPISGHRSVSWYQQTPGQGLQFLFEYFSETQRNKGNFPGRFSGRQFSNSRSEMNVSTLELGDSALYLCASNLAGGYNEQFFGPGTRLTVL.

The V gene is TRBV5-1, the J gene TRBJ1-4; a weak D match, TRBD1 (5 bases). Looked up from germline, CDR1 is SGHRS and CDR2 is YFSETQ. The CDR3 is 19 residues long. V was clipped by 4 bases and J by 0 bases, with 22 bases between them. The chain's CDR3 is CASSPGLTAFLPTNEKLFF. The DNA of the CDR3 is TGCGCCAGCAGCCCGGGCCTGACAGCCTTCCTTCCAACTAATGAAAAACTGTTTTTT.

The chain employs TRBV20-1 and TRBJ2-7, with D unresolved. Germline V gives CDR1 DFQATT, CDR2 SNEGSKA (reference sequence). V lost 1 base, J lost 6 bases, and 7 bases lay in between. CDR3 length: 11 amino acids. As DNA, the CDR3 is TGCAGTGCTAGAGGCCCCGGCGAGCAGTACTTC. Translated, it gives CSARGPGEQYF.

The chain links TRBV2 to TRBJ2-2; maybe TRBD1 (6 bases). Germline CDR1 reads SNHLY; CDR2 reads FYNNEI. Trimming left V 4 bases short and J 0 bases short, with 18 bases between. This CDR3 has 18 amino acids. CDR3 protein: CASSGIGQQFANTGELFF. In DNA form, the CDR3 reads TGTGCCAGCAGTGGTATAGGACAGCAATTCGCGAACACCGGGGAGCTGTTTTTT.

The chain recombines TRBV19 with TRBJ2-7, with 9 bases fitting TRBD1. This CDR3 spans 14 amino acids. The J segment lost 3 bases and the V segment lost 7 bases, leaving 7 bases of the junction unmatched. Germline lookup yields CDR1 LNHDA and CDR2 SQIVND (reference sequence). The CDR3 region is CASKQGQGYYEQYF. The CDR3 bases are TGTGCCAGTAAACAGGGACAGGGCTACTACGAGCAGTACTTC. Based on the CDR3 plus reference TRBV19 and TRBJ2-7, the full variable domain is DGGITQSPKYLFRKEGQNVTLSCEQNLNHDAMYWYRQDPGQGLRLIYYSQIVNDFQKGDIAEGYSVSREKKESFPLTVTSAQKNPTAFYLCASKQGQGYYEQYFGPGTRLTVT.

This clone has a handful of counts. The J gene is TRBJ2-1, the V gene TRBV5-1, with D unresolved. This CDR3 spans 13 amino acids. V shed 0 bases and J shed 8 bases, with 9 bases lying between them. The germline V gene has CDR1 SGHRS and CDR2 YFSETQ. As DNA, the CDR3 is TGCGCCAGCAGCTTGGCGCGTACGTATGAGCAGTTCTTC. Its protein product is CASSLARTYEQFF.

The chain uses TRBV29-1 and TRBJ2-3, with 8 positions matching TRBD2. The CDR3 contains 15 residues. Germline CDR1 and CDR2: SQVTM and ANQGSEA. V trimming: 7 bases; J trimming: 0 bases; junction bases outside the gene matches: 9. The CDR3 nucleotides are TGCAGCGCCTCCTTACTAGCGGAGAGCACAGATACGCAGTATTTT. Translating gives CSASLLAESTDTQYF.

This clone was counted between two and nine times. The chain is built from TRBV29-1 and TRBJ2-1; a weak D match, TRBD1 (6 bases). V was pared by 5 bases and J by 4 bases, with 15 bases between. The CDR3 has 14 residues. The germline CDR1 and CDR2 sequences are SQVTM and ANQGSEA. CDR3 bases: TGCAGCGTTACCCCCCGGGACACATACAATGAGCAGTTCTTC. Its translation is CSVTPRDTYNEQFF.

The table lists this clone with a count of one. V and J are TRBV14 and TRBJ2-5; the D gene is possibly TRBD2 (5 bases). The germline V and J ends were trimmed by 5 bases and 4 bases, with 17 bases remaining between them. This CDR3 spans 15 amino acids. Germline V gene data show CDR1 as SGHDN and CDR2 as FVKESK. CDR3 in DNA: TGTGCCAGCAGCTCCTTAAGTATCGGGGTAGAGACCCAGTACTTC. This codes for CASSSLSIGVETQYF.

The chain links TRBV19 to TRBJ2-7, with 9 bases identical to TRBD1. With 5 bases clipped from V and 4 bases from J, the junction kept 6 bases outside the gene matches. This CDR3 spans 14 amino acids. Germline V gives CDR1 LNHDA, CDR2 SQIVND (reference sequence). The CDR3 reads CASSEQGAGYEQYF. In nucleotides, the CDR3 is TGTGCCAGTAGTGAACAGGGGGCAGGGTACGAGCAGTACTTC.

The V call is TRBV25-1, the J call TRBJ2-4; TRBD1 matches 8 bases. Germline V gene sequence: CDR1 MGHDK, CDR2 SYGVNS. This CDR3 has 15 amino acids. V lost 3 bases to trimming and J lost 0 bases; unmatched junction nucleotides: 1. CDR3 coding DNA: TGTGCCAGCAGTGAGGACAGGGAAGCCAAAAACATTCAGTACTTC. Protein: CASSEDREAKNIQYF.

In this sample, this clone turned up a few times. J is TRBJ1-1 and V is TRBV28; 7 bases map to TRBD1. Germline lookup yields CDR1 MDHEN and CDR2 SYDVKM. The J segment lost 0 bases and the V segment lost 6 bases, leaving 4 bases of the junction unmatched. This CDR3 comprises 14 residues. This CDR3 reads CASSNRGLNTEAFF. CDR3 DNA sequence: TGTGCCAGCAGCAACAGGGGTCTGAACACTGAAGCTTTCTTT. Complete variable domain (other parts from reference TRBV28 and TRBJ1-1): DVKVTQSSRYLVKRTGEKVFLECVQDMDHENMFWYRQDPGLGLRLIYFSYDVKMKEKGDIPEGYSVSREKKERFSLILESASTNQTSMYLCASSNRGLNTEAFFGQGTRLTVV.